This note documents a single TCR beta chain sequence. The sample comes from a study of blood T cell repertoires in COVID-19. Data came from immunoSEQ multiplex PCR; TCRdb stores just in-frame clones and leaves some out. Altogether 330,000 or so clones are present, about nine tenths being singletons, with the ten largest covering 7.5% to 10%. The CDR3 has 15 amino acids. Per the germline V gene, CDR1 is SGHTA and CDR2 is FQGNSA. V shed 7 bases, J shed 8 bases, and the junction held 12 bases outside the gene matches. This clonotype was obtained from a man in his thirties or forties with COVID-19, enrolled during active disease. J is TRBJ2-1 and V is TRBV7-2; TRBD2 agrees at 9 bases. Sequenced: peripheral blood. DNA for the CDR3: TGTGCCAGCAAAAATAGCGGGAGTGCTTGGCATGAGCAGTTCTTC. Its protein product is CASKNSGSAWHEQFF. The whole variable domain, remainder taken from reference TRBV7-2 and TRBJ2-1, is GAGVSQSPSNKVTEKGKDVELRCDPISGHTALYWYRQSLGQGLEFLIYFQGNSAPDKSGLPSDRFSAERTGGSVSTLTIQRTQQEDSAVYLCASKNSGSAWHEQFFGPGTRLTVL.